This passage covers 14 T cell receptor beta chains from one sample sequenced in a study of blood T cell repertoires in COVID-19. Produced via immunoSEQ multiplex PCR; TCRdb's table is partial and in-frame only. Here the sample spans around 200,000 clones, over 75% being singletons. The specimen sequenced was PBMCs or T cells enriched from blood (not recorded which). These receptors were collected from a man in his forties who had recovered from COVID-19.

This chain joins TRBV4-1 and TRBJ1-5; no reliable D call. Between the trimmed V and J ends, which lost 1 base and 7 bases, there was a span of 17 bases. The CDR3 length is 16 residues. CDR1 is MGHRA and CDR2 is YSYEKL in the germline V gene. The CDR3 sequence: CASSQGHDLAGQPQHF. The CDR3 DNA is TGCGCCAGCAGCCAAGGCCATGACCTTGCGGGGCAGCCCCAGCATTTT.

This clone was seen only a few times. The chain employs TRBV6-1 and TRBJ1-2; D is unclear. The germline V and J ends were trimmed by 2 bases and 3 bases, with 4 bases remaining between them. Looked up from germline, CDR1 is MNHNS and CDR2 is SASEGT. This CDR3 is built from 12 residues. CDR3 sequence: CASSERDYGYTF. CDR3 DNA sequence: TGTGCCAGCAGTGAACGGGACTATGGCTACACCTTC.

The V gene is TRBV30, the J gene TRBJ2-3; 11 nucleotides align to TRBD2. This CDR3 comprises 14 residues. Trimming took 5 bases from V and 5 from J; bases not matched to a gene: 6. The V gene's germline CDR1 is GTSNPN and CDR2 SVGIG (reference sequence). The CDR3 loop is CAWRPSGGIDTQYF. The CDR3 nucleotides are TGTGCCTGGCGTCCTAGCGGGGGGATAGATACGCAGTATTTT.

This rearrangement joins TRBV7-8 to TRBJ2-7, with D uncertain. Germline V gene sequence: CDR1 SGHVS, CDR2 FQNEAQ. There are 11 residues in the CDR3. Trimming left V 7 bases short and J 0 bases short, with 4 bases between. CDR3 DNA sequence: TGTGCCAGCACTAGCTCCTACGAGCAGTACTTC. This gives the protein CASTSSYEQYF. The full variable domain, rest sourced from reference TRBV7-8 and TRBJ2-7, is GAGVSQSPRYKVAKRGQDVALRCDPISGHVSLFWYQQALGQGPEFLTYFQNEAQLDKSGLPSDRFFAERPEGSVSTLKIQRTQQEDSAVYLCASTSSYEQYFGPGTRLTVT.

The V and J genes are TRBV19 and TRBJ1-4; tentative D call: TRBD1 (5 bases). V was shortened by 4 bases and J by 0 bases, with 9 bases between the two germline ends. CDR3 length: 15 residues. The germline V gene has CDR1 LNHDA and CDR2 SQIVND (reference sequence). In DNA, the CDR3 is TGTGCCAGTAGTAGGGGCGAGGCAACTAATGAAAAACTGTTTTTT. This gives the protein CASSRGEATNEKLFF.

This clone was observed once. CDR3 coding DNA: TGTGCCAGCAGTTCTCTCGAGCTAGCCAAAAACATTCAGTACTTC. Encoded protein: CASSSLELAKNIQYF. The chain recombines TRBV27 with TRBJ2-4, with D unclear. This CDR3 spans 15 amino acids. The V end lost 4 bases, the J end lost 0 bases, and 10 bases lay between the germline ends. Germline V gene lookup returns CDR1 MNHEY and CDR2 SMNVEV (reference sequence).

The chain employs TRBV4-1 and TRBJ2-2, with a weak D call TRBD2 (7 bases). There are 16 residues in the CDR3. Deletions cut 4 bases from V and 5 bases from J, with 17 bases between. Germline CDR1 reads MGHRA; CDR2 reads YSYEKL. CDR3 residues: CASSPLRGGVTGELFF. The CDR3 DNA reads as TGCGCCAGCAGCCCCCTAAGGGGGGGGGTTACCGGGGAGCTGTTTTTT.

The gene calls are TRBV9 and TRBJ2-3; 11 nucleotides line up with TRBD2. Germline V gene sequence: CDR1 SGDLS, CDR2 YYNGEE. With 2 bases clipped from V and 5 bases from J, the junction kept 4 bases outside the gene matches. CDR3 size: 15 residues. DNA of the CDR3: TGTGCCAGCAGCGTTAGCGGGGGGGCTGTAGATACGCAGTATTTT. This translates into CASSVSGGAVDTQYF.

V is TRBV19 and J is TRBJ1-5; D perhaps matches TRBD1 (5 bases). Trimming stripped 4 bases from V and 5 bases from J, with 6 bases between. This CDR3 has 12 residues. From germline, CDR1 is LNHDA and CDR2 SQIVND (reference sequence). CDR3: CASSTRDQPQHF. The CDR3 bases are TGTGCCAGTAGTACCAGGGATCAGCCCCAGCATTTT.

CDR3 bases: TGTGCCAGTAGTCAAGGGGAGGGGAATTCCTACGAGCAGTACTTC. It is translated as CASSQGEGNSYEQYF. This sequence joins TRBV19 and TRBJ2-7; 7 positions agree with TRBD2. CDR3 length equals 15 residues. The germline gives CDR1 LNHDA, CDR2 SQIVND (reference sequence). Unmatched junction bases numbered 8, after V lost 5 bases and J lost 1 base.

The chain links TRBV18 to TRBJ1-1, with D perhaps matching TRBD1 (5 bases). Germline CDR1 reads KGHSH; CDR2 reads LQKENI. Trimming removed 3 bases from V and 1 base from J, with 18 bases in between. The CDR3 is made up of 17 amino acids. CDR3 sequence reads: CASSPTHELTGNTEAFF. For the CDR3, the DNA is TGTGCCAGCTCACCCACACACGAATTAACAGGGAACACTGAAGCTTTCTTT.

The V call is TRBV19, the J call TRBJ1-6; 7 bases align to TRBD1. This CDR3 is built from 13 residues. Per germline, CDR1 LNHDA and CDR2 SQIVND (reference sequence). Trimming removed 11 bases from V and 5 bases from J; junction bases left unmatched: 6. The CDR3 loop is CAARDSNNSPLHF. CDR3 DNA: TGTGCCGCCCGGGACAGTAATAATTCACCCCTCCACTTT.

The genes are TRBV7-9 and TRBJ1-3; possibly TRBD1 for D (5 bases). The CDR3 consists of 14 residues. Trimming removed 8 bases at V and 0 bases at J, with 11 bases between. Germline CDR1 is SEHNR and CDR2 is FQNEAQ (reference sequence). This chain's CDR3 is CASGPRGSGNTIYF. CDR3 bases: TGTGCCAGCGGACCTAGGGGCTCTGGAAACACCATATATTTT.

The chain recombines TRBV6-5 with TRBJ2-7, with TRBD2 as a possible D gene (6 bases). V lost 5 bases to trimming and J lost 2 bases, with 13 bases between them. Germline V CDR1 and CDR2: MNHEY, SVGAGI. CDR3 length equals 14 residues. CDR3 sequence reads: CASSSLEGPYEQYF. The CDR3 region has the DNA TGTGCCAGCAGTAGCCTGGAGGGGCCCTACGAGCAGTACTTC.